This TCR beta chain comes out of a study of blood T cell repertoires in COVID-19. Turning to the study itself: Italy, Spain and the United States were the sources of the convalescent and acute COVID-19 samples. Sample material is recorded as cDNA or gDNA derived from T cells, B-cell-depleted T cells, or PBMCs.

Germline CDR1 and CDR2: MNHEY and SVGEGT. Losses at the gene ends were 2 bases for V and 3 bases for J; bases not matched to a gene: 4. The CDR3 sequence is 15 residues long. Original processing methods: Reference gene primer amplification yielded estimated nucleated cell counts. This table comes from immunoSEQ multiplex PCR, and its TCRdb copy is limited to in-frame clones, with some not included. For V, J and clone size, that table is used; D and trimming come from the DNA. The table has over 250,000 clones, around nine tenths seen once; the top ten hold 0.95% to 1%. The sequencing input was peripheral blood. The V call is TRBV6-2 or TRBV6-3, the J call TRBJ1-5; 7 bases line up with TRBD1. The sequence was collected from a woman aged 40 to 55 who had recovered from COVID-19. The CDR3 DNA reads as TGTGCCAGCAGTTACGGTGGGACAGACAATCAGCCCCAGCATTTT. Amino acid sequence: CASSYGGTDNQPQHF.